This T cell receptor beta chain is from a study of blood T cell repertoires in COVID-19. Study as a whole: The United States, Italy and Spain provided the acute and convalescent COVID-19 samples. In each case, the material was cDNA or gDNA derived from T cells, B-cell-depleted T cells, or PBMCs.

Per the authors' pipeline: Reference gene primer amplification yielded estimated nucleated cell counts. Some clones are missing from TCRdb's copy, which holds only in-frame ones; the method was immunoSEQ multiplex PCR. The V and J calls and clone size were taken over from that table, and D and trimming were inferred from the DNA. In the table there are 20,000 or so clones, 80% to 90% of which are singletons. This clone appeared a few times. The CDR3 runs 14 residues. Unmatched junction bases numbered 3, after V lost 7 bases and J lost 1 base. Germline lookup yields CDR1 SGHKS and CDR2 YYEKEE (reference sequence).

This chain connects TRBV5-5 to TRBJ2-7, with TRBD2 identical over 12 bases. The specimen sequenced was peripheral blood. This clonotype originated in a human donor in a cohort sampled during active COVID-19. DNA of the CDR3: TGTGCCAGCGTCGGGACTAGCGGGTCCTACGAGCAGTACTTC. Residues: CASVGTSGSYEQYF.